This TCR beta chain is from a study of OX40 agonist ivuxolimab in advanced cancers. Study at large: Patients with hepatocellular carcinoma, melanoma, renal cell or head and neck cancer made up the dose-escalation patients. Study findings and constraints: Within 6 weeks, CD4+ and CD8+ blood T cells expanded clonally at 0.1 to 3.0 mg/kg. At 0.1-3.0 mg/kg, partial responders had clonal expansion among the lowest observed.

The CDR3 runs to 15 residues. The germline V gene encodes CDR1 SGHAT and CDR2 FQNNGV. Trimming took off 1 base at V and 1 base at J, with 10 bases between the two ends. Blood samples were obtained at baseline, cycle 4 day 1, and cycle 7 day 1. Assay used: immunoSEQ multiplex PCR; TCRdb lists only in-frame clones, some missing. This sample yields tens of thousands of clones, of which about 91% are seen a single time; 2% to 3% belongs to the top ten. This clone was observed a single time. Its specificity is unknown. J is TRBJ1-1 and V is TRBV11-2, with D uncertain. The specimen comprised CD4+ or CD8+ T cells sorted from blood, sampled in a trial of the OX40 agonist ivuxolimab. The TCR comes from an adult with an advanced solid tumor such as melanoma, head and neck, liver or kidney cancer. The CDR3 nucleotides are TGTGCCAGCAGCTTAGCCGTGGGTGGGAACACTGAAGCTTTCTTT. Translating gives CASSLAVGGNTEAFF. The full variable domain, rest sourced from reference TRBV11-2 and TRBJ1-1, is EAGVAQSPRYKIIEKRQSVAFWCNPISGHATLYWYQQILGQGPKLLIQFQNNGVVDDSQLPKDRFSAERLKGVDSTLKIQPAKLEDSAVYLCASSLAVGGNTEAFFGQGTRLTVV.